These 19 T cell receptor beta chains share one sample of origin, sequenced in a study of CD8 T cells in Susac syndrome. cDNA came from around 0.54 to 1 ug RNA primed by random hexamers. TCRdb processed the immunoSEQ multiplex PCR reads anew with MiXCR; each CDR3 protein has one entry. Of around 200,000 distinct CDR3 sequences in the sample, 90% to 95% are singletons; the top ten hold under 0.12%. Sequences were obtained from CD4+ T cells from PBMCs. Receptors originate from a human donor in good health.

The genes are TRBV28 and TRBJ1-4; D is ambiguous. Germline V gene lookup returns CDR1 MDHEN and CDR2 SYDVKM. The CDR3 runs 16 residues. Trimming took off 4 bases at V and 7 bases at J, with 19 bases between the two ends. The CDR3 sequence: CASSSRRRLNAEKLFF. The CDR3, as DNA: TGTGCCAGCAGTTCCCGCCGCAGACTCAATGCTGAAAAACTGTTTTTT.

V usage is TRBV10-3 and J usage is TRBJ2-3, with no clear D. Trimming pared 3 bases from V and 5 bases from J, leaving 6 bases between. Germline CDR1 is ENHRY and CDR2 is SYGVKD. The CDR3 runs 12 residues. The CDR3 DNA follows: TGTGCCATCAGTGATACGAGAGATACGCAGTATTTT. This encodes CAISDTRDTQYF.

The chain joins TRBV2 to TRBJ2-1, with D uncertain. Between the trimmed V and J ends, which lost 3 bases and 4 bases, there was a span of 7 bases. CDR1 and CDR2 from the germline V gene are SNHLY and FYNNEI. This CDR3 comprises 13 residues. The CDR3 nucleotides read TGTGCCAGCAGTGACCAGAGATACAATGAGCAGTTCTTC. It encodes CASSDQRYNEQFF.

The J gene is TRBJ2-1, the V gene TRBV7-3, with 12 bases lining up with TRBD2. The CDR3 consists of 16 residues. Unmatched junction bases numbered 3, after V lost 4 bases and J lost 2 bases. Germline V gives CDR1 SGHTA, CDR2 FQGTGA. The chain's CDR3 is CASSSGLAGPYNEQFF. Here the CDR3 DNA reads TGTGCCAGCAGCTCAGGACTAGCGGGACCCTACAATGAGCAGTTCTTC.

The gene calls are TRBV29-1 and TRBJ2-1; 9 nucleotides line up with TRBD2. V was clipped by 0 bases and J by 7 bases; unmatched bases: 10. The CDR3 contains 16 residues. Germline assignment: CDR1 SQVTM and CDR2 ANQGSEA. The CDR3 spells CSVEERSGRLTNEQFF. Here the CDR3 DNA reads TGCAGCGTTGAAGAAAGAAGCGGGAGGCTAACAAATGAGCAGTTCTTC.

This chain uses TRBV12-3 or TRBV12-4 with TRBJ2-1, with D uncertain. V gave up 5 bases and J gave up 9 bases, with 8 bases separating them. This CDR3 has 11 residues. CDR3 region: CASSQGLEQFF. In DNA form, the CDR3 reads TGTGCCAGCAGTCAAGGCCTTGAGCAGTTCTTC.

The CDR3 sequence: CASSFPGGGGNEQFF. The CDR3 DNA sequence: TGTGCCAGCAGCTTCCCGGGAGGAGGGGGGAATGAGCAGTTCTTC. V is TRBV7-2 and J is TRBJ2-1, with D tentatively TRBD2 (7 bases). The CDR3 has 15 residues. V lost 3 bases, J lost 7 bases, and 16 bases lay in between. CDR1 is SGHTA, CDR2 FQGNSA, per germline.

This chain connects TRBV9 to TRBJ2-7, with D perhaps matching TRBD1 (5 bases). CDR1 is SGDLS and CDR2 is YYNGEE in the germline V gene. There are 14 residues in the CDR3. Trimming cost V 3 bases and J 4 bases, with 14 bases left between them. CDR3 loop: CASSAIRAPYEQYF. CDR3 in DNA: TGTGCCAGCAGCGCCATCAGGGCACCGTACGAGCAGTACTTC.

This clonotype was counted a single time. The V gene is TRBV5-4, the J gene TRBJ1-6, with D possibly matching TRBD1 (6 bases). This CDR3 has 14 residues. Trimming left V 0 bases short and J 7 bases short, with 8 bases between. Per germline, CDR1 SGHNT and CDR2 YYREEE (reference sequence). CDR3 nucleotides: TGTGCCAGCAGCTTGGAGGGGGACAATTCACCCCTCCACTTT. Encoded protein: CASSLEGDNSPLHF.

The J gene is TRBJ2-7, the V gene TRBV6-5; D is ambiguous. Between the trimmed V and J ends, which lost 0 bases and 1 base, there was a span of 10 bases. Germline V gene lookup returns CDR1 MNHEY and CDR2 SVGAGI. This CDR3 is built from 15 residues. CDR3 coding DNA: TGTGCCAGCAGTTACTCGAATCAGGCTTCCTACGAGCAGTACTTC. Protein product: CASSYSNQASYEQYF.

J is TRBJ1-2 and V is TRBV29-1; perhaps TRBD1 as D (6 bases). The germline CDR1 and CDR2 sequences are SQVTM and ANQGSEA. The V end lost 0 bases, the J end lost 8 bases, and 25 bases lay between the germline ends. The CDR3 runs 17 residues. CDR3 nucleotides: TGCAGCGTTGAAGATTTAGGTCGGGGGGTTCGCAGGGGCGGCTACACCTTC. It is translated as CSVEDLGRGVRRGGYTF.

A few counts support this clonotype. The DNA for the CDR3 is TGTGCCATCAGTGAGTCGCGTAGCACAGATACGCAGTATTTT. Translation: CAISESRSTDTQYF. This rearrangement joins TRBV10-3 to TRBJ2-3; no clear D gene. This CDR3 has 14 residues. In germline, CDR1 is ENHRY, CDR2 SYGVKD. V was trimmed by 0 bases and J by 0 bases, leaving 4 bases between them.

This chain joins TRBV9 and TRBJ2-7; TRBD2 agrees at 14 bases. V was clipped by 2 bases and J by 0 bases; unmatched bases: 10. Germline V CDR1 and CDR2: SGDLS, YYNGEE. This CDR3 has 19 amino acids. Here the CDR3 reads CASSVGTSGGVGVSYEQYF. The CDR3 bases are TGTGCCAGCAGCGTGGGGACTAGCGGGGGAGTAGGGGTCTCCTACGAGCAGTACTTC.

V usage is TRBV12-3 or TRBV12-4 and J usage is TRBJ2-1; TRBD1 might be the D (7 bases). There are 13 residues in the CDR3. Trimming removed 4 bases at V and 8 bases at J, with 12 bases between. The CDR3 DNA reads TGTGCCAGCAGTTCCGACAGGGAGGATGAGCAGTTCTTC. Amino acid sequence: CASSSDREDEQFF.

The table lists this clonotype with a count of one. This sequence joins TRBV5-6 and TRBJ1-4; TRBD1 aligns across 7 bases. Trimming removed 3 bases from V and 7 bases from J; junction bases left unmatched: 6. The CDR3 runs 14 residues. From germline, CDR1 is SGHDT and CDR2 YYEEEE. CDR3 DNA: TGTGCCAGCAGCTCTACAGGGGATGCTGAAAAACTGTTTTTT. It translates to CASSSTGDAEKLFF.

The V and J genes are TRBV27 and TRBJ2-5; perhaps TRBD1 as D (5 bases). Trimming took off 7 bases at V and 3 bases at J, with 12 bases between the two ends. The CDR3 has 13 amino acids. Germline assignment: CDR1 MNHEY and CDR2 SMNVEV (reference sequence). The chain's CDR3 is CASKVQTEETQYF. CDR3 sequence (DNA): TGTGCCAGCAAGGTACAGACAGAAGAGACCCAGTACTTC.

The chain combines TRBV29-1 with TRBJ2-2; TRBD1 matches 10 bases. The ends lost 3 bases at V and 4 bases at J; junction bases unmatched: 2. The CDR3 is 14 residues long. The germline gives CDR1 SQVTM, CDR2 ANQGSEA. The DNA for the CDR3 is TGCAGCGTTGATTGGGACAGGGGCACCGGGGAGCTGTTTTTT. This encodes CSVDWDRGTGELFF.

The J gene is TRBJ2-5, the V gene TRBV5-1, with 12 bases that match TRBD2. The CDR3 length is 14 residues. The junction had 8 bases not matched to a gene; V was cut back by 4 bases and J by 10 bases. The germline V gene encodes CDR1 SGHRS and CDR2 YFSETQ. CDR3 nucleotide sequence: TGCGCCAGCAGCGTGACTAGCGGGAGCGAGGGCCAGTACTTC. Protein: CASSVTSGSEGQYF.

The chain has TRBV29-1 and TRBJ2-5, with 9 bases that match TRBD1. Germline assignment: CDR1 SQVTM and CDR2 ANQGSEA. Trimming removed 4 bases from V and 5 bases from J; junction bases left unmatched: 11. This CDR3 region has 15 residues. The CDR3 coding sequence is TGCAGCGTTGGAAACGCCGGGACAGGGTCGGAGACCCAGTACTTC. Protein product: CSVGNAGTGSETQYF.